This TCR beta chain was sequenced during a study of blood T cell repertoires in COVID-19 (dated by TCRdb to between 2020 and 2021). Regarding the complete study: Samples from collaborators originated in the United States, Italy and Spain and spanned both the acute and convalescent phases of COVID-19. The prospective study material was composed of cDNA or gDNA derived from T cells, B-cell-depleted T cells, or PBMCs. The dataset comprised deeply sampled blood TCRbeta repertoires from subjects exposed to, actively infected with, or recovered from COVID-19. The repertoires were released in a freely available public database intended as a resource for research on the immune response to SARS-CoV-2. The samples were drawn from two sources: the first 160 participants of the ongoing ImmuneRACE study, and 1,200 or so subjects contributed by 6 global collaborators. The sample metadata nearly always contained a de-identified subject ID, COVID-19 status, age in years and sex. Where available, HLA class I and class II types were taken from metadata supplied by the sample provider and were not determined by assay-based typing.

Overall study results and their limits: The amount of clinical and demographic metadata varied by source and participant and was provided uncurated.

Looking up the germline V gene yields CDR1 SGDLS and CDR2 YYNGEE. The germline ends are 15 bases apart after V is trimmed by 2 bases and J by 4 bases. The CDR3 covers 15 residues, taking in both the cysteine and the phenylalanine. The only DNA kept is the CDR3, 45 bases in frame from the first base. Each collaborating institution followed its own protocols to collect whole blood in K2EDTA tubes. For TCRbeta analysis, collaborators shipped samples in one of three forms: frozen whole blood, isolated PBMCs, or DNA extracted from either of those sample types. TCRbeta CDR3 regions were amplified from genomic DNA by means of the immunoSEQ Assay, a bias-controlled multiplex PCR. Processing in the source paper ran as follows. Nucleated cell counts per sample were estimated from amplification of reference gene primers within the assay. To quantify the absolute abundance of each unique TCRbeta CDR3 rearrangement, sequence reads were collapsed and filtered. For each sample, productive Simpson clonality was calculated as the square root of Simpson's diversity index over productive rearrangements. Here the immuneACCESS table is served through TCRdb, limited to in-frame sequences with V and J called. Missing clones are a known gap in these copies; in checked studies unresolved V genes cover under half, and the rest lacks a known reason. V and J calls and clone size are copied from that table; D and trimming were computed from the DNA. The sample table records over 40,000 clones; approximately 91% of these occur just once. The ten biggest clones cover around 9.7% of the sample.

Comment on this clone: Its antigen specificity is not known. No much larger clone is present one base from it, and per-base qualities are unavailable.

The receptor comes from a woman at least 80 years old with acute or convalescent COVID-19. What was sequenced was peripheral blood. The chain is assembled from TRBV9 and TRBJ2-5; a tentative D call is TRBD1 (5 bases match). CDR3 reads: CASSVSDGARETQYF. The nucleotide sequence is given as TGTGCCAGCAGCGTTTCAGATGGGGCGAGAGAGACCCAGTACTTC.